The rows below give T cell receptor beta chains drawn from one sample of a study of CD8+ T cells in alopecia areata. Repertoires were generated with immunoSEQ multiplex PCR, while TCRdb's copy carries only in-frame clones and drops some. The sample has 140,000 to 150,000 clones, 45% to 65% seen once. The specimen was CD8+ T cells sorted from blood, collected at week 4, from a patient treated with tofacitinib. These TCRs come from a human donor with alopecia areata. Both conserved end residues are part of each CDR3. A D gene is named only where the DNA matches it firmly. For some rows the clone size is stated as once, few or many, or as a class when expanded; others skip it.

v_call: TRBV5-8; clone_size: few; j_call: TRBJ2-7; d_call: .; cdr3_aa: CASSRTYEQYF; cdr3_nt: TGTGCCAGCAGCCGGACCTACGAGCAGTACTTC
v_call: TRBV30; clone_size: few; j_call: TRBJ2-1; d_call: .; cdr3_aa: CAWLGYNEQFF; cdr3_nt: TGTGCCTGGCTAGGGTACAATGAGCAGTTCTTC
v_call: TRBV19; clone_size: .; j_call: TRBJ2-7; d_call: TRBD1; cdr3_aa: CASSPERGLNEQYF; cdr3_nt: TGTGCCAGTAGCCCGGAAAGGGGGCTCAACGAGCAGTACTTC
v_call: TRBV29-1; clone_size: few; j_call: TRBJ1-3; d_call: .; cdr3_aa: CSVAPDGRNTIYF; cdr3_nt: TGCAGCGTTGCCCCGGACGGAAGAAACACCATATATTTT
v_call: TRBV29-1; clone_size: few; j_call: TRBJ2-7; d_call: .; cdr3_aa: CSVEDRLAGEQYF; cdr3_nt: TGCAGCGTTGAAGATCGGTTGGCGGGCGAGCAGTACTTC
v_call: TRBV6-5; clone_size: few; j_call: TRBJ1-1; d_call: .; cdr3_aa: CASSYDTEAFF; cdr3_nt: TGTGCCAGCAGTTATGACACTGAAGCTTTCTTT
v_call: TRBV5-1; clone_size: .; j_call: TRBJ1-1; d_call: TRBD1; cdr3_aa: CASSDWTGLNTEAFF; cdr3_nt: TGCGCCAGCAGCGACTGGACAGGCCTGAACACTGAAGCTTTCTTT
v_call: TRBV27; clone_size: .; j_call: TRBJ2-7; d_call: .; cdr3_aa: CASSLGRLPYEQYF; cdr3_nt: TGTGCCAGCAGTCTCGGCAGGCTTCCCTACGAGCAGTACTTC
v_call: TRBV13; clone_size: .; j_call: TRBJ2-5; d_call: .; cdr3_aa: CASSLVREETQYF; cdr3_nt: TGTGCCAGCAGCTTAGTGCGGGAAGAGACCCAGTACTTC
v_call: TRBV30; clone_size: .; j_call: TRBJ1-4; d_call: TRBD1; cdr3_aa: CAWSVQGEKLFF; cdr3_nt: TGTGCCTGGAGTGTACAGGGGGAAAAACTGTTTTTT
v_call: TRBV27; clone_size: once; j_call: TRBJ1-5; d_call: .; cdr3_aa: CASSPTPWTESNQPQHF; cdr3_nt: TGTGCCAGCAGTCCCACCCCGTGGACAGAAAGCAATCAGCCCCAGCATTTT
v_call: TRBV7-8; clone_size: few; j_call: TRBJ2-6; d_call: .; cdr3_aa: CASSLGSSGANVLTF; cdr3_nt: TGTGCCAGCAGCTTAGGGAGCTCTGGGGCCAACGTCCTGACTTTC
v_call: TRBV29-1; clone_size: .; j_call: TRBJ2-7; d_call: TRBD1; cdr3_aa: CSVDTGESYEQYF; cdr3_nt: TGCAGCGTTGATACAGGGGAATCCTACGAGCAGTACTTC
v_call: TRBV7-6; clone_size: once; j_call: TRBJ2-7; d_call: .; cdr3_aa: CASSLVDNLIYEQYF; cdr3_nt: TGTGCCAGCAGCTTAGTAGATAATCTTATCTACGAGCAGTACTTC
v_call: TRBV11-2; clone_size: few; j_call: TRBJ2-7; d_call: .; cdr3_aa: CASSLEAYEQYF; cdr3_nt: TGTGCCAGCAGCTTAGAGGCCTACGAGCAGTACTTC
v_call: TRBV30; clone_size: .; j_call: TRBJ2-3; d_call: TRBD1; cdr3_aa: CAWSGQGAVDTQYF; cdr3_nt: TGTGCCTGGAGTGGGCAGGGGGCCGTAGATACGCAGTATTTT
v_call: TRBV11-1; clone_size: .; j_call: TRBJ2-7; d_call: .; cdr3_aa: CASSLEVGPYEQYF; cdr3_nt: TGTGCCAGCAGCTTAGAGGTAGGACCCTACGAGCAGTACTTC
v_call: TRBV5-1; clone_size: .; j_call: TRBJ1-1; d_call: .; cdr3_aa: CASSLTGGVHTEAFF; cdr3_nt: TGCGCCAGCAGCTTGACCGGGGGAGTACACACTGAAGCTTTCTTT
v_call: TRBV2; clone_size: once; j_call: TRBJ2-2; d_call: .; cdr3_aa: CASSLPGEMAGELFF; cdr3_nt: TGTGCCAGCAGTTTGCCCGGGGAGATGGCCGGGGAGCTGTTTTTT
v_call: TRBV27; clone_size: .; j_call: TRBJ2-2; d_call: TRBD2; cdr3_aa: CASSFLGGDTGELFF; cdr3_nt: TGTGCCAGCAGTTTTTTGGGAGGGGACACCGGGGAGCTGTTTTTT
v_call: TRBV27; clone_size: .; j_call: TRBJ1-5; d_call: .; cdr3_aa: CASSTTGNRQPQHF; cdr3_nt: TGTGCCAGCAGTACTACCGGGAATCGGCAGCCCCAGCATTTT
v_call: TRBV30; clone_size: .; j_call: TRBJ2-2; d_call: .; cdr3_aa: CASNSNLNTGELFF; cdr3_nt: TGTGCCTCCAACTCCAACCTTAACACCGGGGAGCTGTTTTTT
v_call: TRBV7-9; clone_size: once; j_call: TRBJ2-5; d_call: TRBD1; cdr3_aa: CASSNYGTGVKDRETQYF; cdr3_nt: TGTGCCAGCAGCAACTACGGGACAGGGGTTAAGGATAGAGAGACCCAGTACTTC
v_call: TRBV30; clone_size: few; j_call: TRBJ1-1; d_call: .; cdr3_aa: CAWSTGSTEAFF; cdr3_nt: TGTGCCTGGAGTACTGGGTCCACTGAAGCTTTCTTT
v_call: TRBV5-8; clone_size: few; j_call: TRBJ1-5; d_call: .; cdr3_aa: CASSLTPRAQHF; cdr3_nt: TGTGCCAGCAGCTTGACCCCTCGAGCCCAGCATTTT
v_call: TRBV2; clone_size: .; j_call: TRBJ1-5; d_call: .; cdr3_aa: CASSEGGNQPQHF; cdr3_nt: TGTGCCAGCAGTGAAGGGGGGAATCAGCCCCAGCATTTT
v_call: TRBV7-9; clone_size: .; j_call: TRBJ2-1; d_call: TRBD2; cdr3_aa: CASSLDWSGEDNEQFF; cdr3_nt: TGTGCCAGCAGCTTAGATTGGAGCGGGGAGGACAATGAGCAGTTCTTC
v_call: TRBV30; clone_size: .; j_call: TRBJ2-7; d_call: TRBD1; cdr3_aa: CAWSEDRGGTYEQYF; cdr3_nt: TGTGCCTGGAGTGAAGACAGGGGGGGAACCTACGAGCAGTACTTC
v_call: TRBV13; clone_size: .; j_call: TRBJ1-5; d_call: TRBD1; cdr3_aa: CASSQGQGLEPQHF; cdr3_nt: TGTGCCAGCAGCCAGGGACAGGGTCTGGAGCCCCAGCATTTT
v_call: TRBV5-1; clone_size: .; j_call: TRBJ2-4; d_call: .; cdr3_aa: CASSLAGSLDIQYF; cdr3_nt: TGCGCCAGCAGCTTGGCCGGGAGTTTAGACATTCAGTACTTC
v_call: TRBV6-5; clone_size: .; j_call: TRBJ2-7; d_call: TRBD2; cdr3_aa: CASSYSLAGGLEQYF; cdr3_nt: TGTGCCAGCAGTTACTCTCTAGCGGGGGGGCTAGAGCAGTACTTC
v_call: TRBV28; clone_size: .; j_call: TRBJ2-5; d_call: .; cdr3_aa: CASSPGTPNRETQYF; cdr3_nt: TGTGCCAGCAGTCCCGGGACTCCCAACAGAGAGACCCAGTACTTC
v_call: TRBV30; clone_size: .; j_call: TRBJ1-1; d_call: .; cdr3_aa: CAWSVHQGLSEAFF; cdr3_nt: TGTGCCTGGAGTGTCCATCAGGGACTCTCTGAAGCTTTCTTT
v_call: TRBV29-1; clone_size: few; j_call: TRBJ1-2; d_call: .; cdr3_aa: CSVEDQGGGYGYTF; cdr3_nt: TGCAGCGTTGAAGATCAAGGAGGCGGCTATGGCTACACCTTC
v_call: TRBV4-3; clone_size: .; j_call: TRBJ1-4; d_call: .; cdr3_aa: CASSPGTSTNEKLFF; cdr3_nt: TGCGCCAGCAGCCCCGGGACGTCAACTAATGAAAAACTGTTTTTT
v_call: TRBV7-9; clone_size: .; j_call: TRBJ2-1; d_call: .; cdr3_aa: CASSLGGEDNEQFF; cdr3_nt: TGTGCCAGCAGCTTAGGCGGGGAAGACAATGAGCAGTTCTTC
v_call: TRBV4-1; clone_size: many; j_call: TRBJ1-1; d_call: .; cdr3_aa: CASSQEAKVGAFF; cdr3_nt: TGCGCCAGCAGCCAAGAGGCAAAGGTTGGAGCTTTCTTT